One and the same sample provided the 12 T cell receptor beta chains below, sequenced in a study of blood T cell repertoires in COVID-19. TCRdb keeps only in-frame clones here, not all; method: immunoSEQ multiplex PCR. Of about 41,000 clones in the sample, around nine tenths were seen once. The sequencing sample was made of peripheral blood. The origin of the receptors is a man aged 60 to 69 with acute or convalescent COVID-19.

CDR3 DNA sequence: TGTGCCAGCAGCCGGGGACAGGGGGCTTACGAGCAGTACTTC. Translating it yields CASSRGQGAYEQYF. The V and J genes are TRBV7-2 and TRBJ2-7, with TRBD1 matching 12 bases. Germline values: CDR1 SGHTA, CDR2 FQGNSA. V lost 5 bases and J lost 4; bases outside the gene matches: 3. This CDR3 has 14 residues.

The CDR3 spells CASSLSFPQGAQPQHF. CDR3 bases: TGTGCCAGCAGCTTATCGTTCCCACAGGGTGCTCAGCCCCAGCATTTT. This chain joins TRBV5-8 and TRBJ1-5; D may be TRBD1 (6 bases). V shed 2 bases and J shed 6 bases, with 18 bases lying between them. Germline CDR1 SGHTS, CDR2 YDEGEE. The CDR3 spans 16 residues. The whole variable domain, filled in from reference TRBV5-8 and TRBJ1-5, reads EAGVTQSPTHLIKTRGQQATLRCSPISGHTSVYWYQQALGLGLQFLLWYDEGEERNRGNFPPRFSGRQFPNYSSELNVNALELEDSALYLCASSLSFPQGAQPQHFGDGTRLSIL.

The chain employs TRBV7-2 and TRBJ2-1; perhaps TRBD2 as D (7 bases). This CDR3 contains 16 residues. With 3 bases removed from V and 2 bases from J, the gap between germline ends came to 14 bases. The germline CDR1 and CDR2 sequences are SGHTA and FQGNSA. The CDR3 loop reads CASSLEGGVAYNEQFF. CDR3 coding DNA: TGTGCCAGCAGCTTGGAGGGGGGGGTGGCCTACAATGAGCAGTTCTTC.

This clone has just a few counts. V usage is TRBV6-5 and J usage is TRBJ1-5; 9 bases map to TRBD1. The germline CDR1 and CDR2 sequences are MNHEY and SVGAGI. The CDR3 length is 15 residues. The ends lost 5 bases at V and 4 bases at J; junction bases unmatched: 6. DNA for the CDR3: TGTGCCAGCAGTCTCGGGACAGGGTTGAATCAGCCCCAGCATTTT. It encodes CASSLGTGLNQPQHF.

This chain connects TRBV3-1 (or the pseudogene TRBV3-2) to TRBJ2-7, with 8 nucleotides matching TRBD2. The CDR3 runs 15 residues. The trim removed 1 base at V and 4 bases at J, leaving 6 bases unmatched. Per the germline V gene, CDR1 is LGHDT and CDR2 is YNNKEL (reference sequence). CDR3 residues: CASSQGPTSGYEQYF. In DNA form, the CDR3 reads TGTGCCAGCAGCCAAGGTCCCACTAGCGGTTACGAGCAGTACTTC.

V gene TRBV14 combines with J gene TRBJ2-3; unclear D gene. This CDR3 is built from 15 residues. Germline CDR1 and CDR2: SGHDN and FVKESK. The V end lost 0 bases, the J end lost 4 bases, and 11 bases lay between the germline ends. The CDR3 coding sequence is TGTGCCAGCAGCCAAGAAGAAACTCCCTCAGATACGCAGTATTTT. Translation: CASSQEETPSDTQYF.

The chain combines TRBV19 with TRBJ2-1; TRBD1 agrees at 9 bases. V lost 3 bases, J lost 9 bases, and 9 bases stayed unmatched. The CDR3 covers 15 residues. Germline V lookup: CDR1 LNHDA, CDR2 SQIVND (reference sequence). The DNA for the CDR3 is TGTGCCAGTAGTATTAGGGGACAGGGATCAGGTGAGCAGTTCTTC. Amino acids: CASSIRGQGSGEQFF.

The chain employs TRBV5-6 and TRBJ2-7; D gene unclear. CDR3 length: 15 residues. With 2 bases removed from V and 3 bases from J, the gap between germline ends came to 15 bases. CDR1 is SGHDT and CDR2 is YYEEEE in the germline V gene. This CDR3 is CASSFYSRWIYEQYF. CDR3 coding DNA: TGTGCCAGCAGCTTCTACAGCAGATGGATCTACGAGCAGTACTTC.

The V and J genes are TRBV7-3 and TRBJ2-6; tentatively, D is TRBD2 (5 bases). The CDR3 totals 14 residues. The V gene's germline CDR1 is SGHTA and CDR2 FQGTGA. Trimming cost V 10 bases and J 4 bases, with 14 bases left between them. The CDR3 reads CATSEVGGANVLTF. CDR3 nucleotides: TGTGCCACCTCGGAGGTTGGCGGGGCCAACGTCCTGACTTTC.

This clone turned up a few times. This chain uses TRBV11-2 with TRBJ2-3, with TRBD2 matching 7 bases. Germline values: CDR1 SGHAT, CDR2 FQNNGV. This CDR3 contains 17 residues. V lost 2 bases to trimming and J lost 1 base; unmatched junction nucleotides: 9. The CDR3 DNA reads TGTGCCAGCAGCTTAAGGTCGAGCGGGGAGGGCACAGATACGCAGTATTTT. Translated: CASSLRSSGEGTDTQYF.

J is TRBJ2-2 and V is TRBV23-1, with D tentatively TRBD2 (5 bases). TRBV23-1 is designated an ORF whose function remains uncertain. The CDR3 loop spans 19 amino acids. V shed 2 bases and J shed 5 bases, with 24 bases lying between them. Here the CDR3 reads CASSQIQFPGSNRTGELFF. The CDR3 nucleotides read TGCGCCAGCAGTCAAATCCAGTTCCCGGGAAGCAACAGAACCGGGGAGCTGTTTTTT.

V and J are TRBV6-1 and TRBJ1-4; D gene unclear. Trimming took 2 bases from V and 8 from J, leaving 12 bases between them. The CDR3 sequence is 14 residues long. Germline V gene lookup returns CDR1 MNHNS and CDR2 SASEGT. CDR3 loop: CASSERSHGEKLFF. The CDR3 DNA sequence: TGTGCCAGCAGTGAACGCAGCCACGGGGAAAAACTGTTTTTT.